Below, 25 T cell receptor beta chains from the same sample are listed, as sequenced in a study of control samples from healthy donors and cancer patients. Libraries were prepared by immunoSEQ multiplex PCR; TCRdb keeps only in-frame clonotypes and omits some of them. The profile shows 75,000 to 100,000 clones, more than 90% of them singletons. Input material: blood. These receptors all stem from a human donor in good health. The donor label of this sample is uncertain.

The rearrangement joins TRBV11-1 to TRBJ1-6; D uncertain. The V gene lost 1 base and the J gene lost 10 bases, with 14 bases spanning the gap. The CDR3 runs 15 residues. Per the germline V gene, CDR1 is SGHAT and CDR2 is FQDESV (reference sequence). The CDR3 loop is CASSLEVGRASPLHF. CDR3 coding DNA: TGTGCCAGCAGCTTAGAGGTGGGCCGCGCCTCACCCCTCCACTTT.

V gene TRBV5-1 combines with J gene TRBJ1-1; maybe TRBD1 (5 bases). This CDR3 is built from 15 residues. Trimming left V 3 bases short and J 4 bases short, with 16 bases between. The germline V gene encodes CDR1 SGHRS and CDR2 YFSETQ. Written as DNA, the CDR3 is TGCGCCAGCAGCTCCGACGTGGGGCTCGGCACTGAAGCTTTCTTT. It translates to CASSSDVGLGTEAFF. Combining the CDR3 with reference TRBV5-1 and TRBJ1-1 gives the whole variable domain KAGVTQTPRYLIKTRGQQVTLSCSPISGHRSVSWYQQTPGQGLQFLFEYFSETQRNKGNFPGRFSGRQFSNSRSEMNVSTLELGDSALYLCASSSDVGLGTEAFFGQGTRLTVV.

The rearrangement joins TRBV9 to TRBJ1-3; no firm D call. The CDR3 contains 15 residues. V lost 0 bases and J 6 bases, leaving 13 bases between the germline ends. Germline CDR1 reads SGDLS; CDR2 reads YYNGEE. In DNA, the CDR3 is TGTGCCAGCAGCGTAGAAGGGAATAGCGTAAACACCATATATTTT. It yields the protein CASSVEGNSVNTIYF.

The chain combines TRBV7-2 with TRBJ1-1, with D perhaps TRBD1 (5 bases). From germline, CDR1 is SGHTA and CDR2 FQGNSA. V gave up 5 bases and J gave up 8 bases, with 18 bases separating them. The CDR3 length is 14 residues. For the CDR3, the DNA is TGTGCCAGCAGCCCCCTGGTGGGGGGGGGAGAAGCTTTCTTT. Translated, it gives CASSPLVGGGEAFF.

The V gene is TRBV12-3 or TRBV12-4, the J gene TRBJ2-3; D is unclear. CDR3 length equals 13 residues. With 6 bases removed from V and 0 bases from J, the gap between germline ends came to 7 bases. CDR3 coding DNA: TGTGCCAGCAGATCTACTAGCACAGATACGCAGTATTTT. Amino acids: CASRSTSTDTQYF.

The rearrangement joins TRBV12-3 or TRBV12-4 to TRBJ2-4; D not resolved. Trimming left V 1 base short and J 14 bases short, with 9 bases between. There are 11 residues in the CDR3. The CDR3, as DNA: TGTGCCAGCAGTTTAGGGGCCCTGAAGTACTTC. Translated: CASSLGALKYF.

This chain uses TRBV7-9 with TRBJ2-5; TRBD2 might be the D (6 bases). Trimming removed 3 bases from V and 3 bases from J, with 17 bases in between. The V gene's germline CDR1 is SEHNR and CDR2 FQNEAQ (reference sequence). CDR3 length: 16 residues. The CDR3 is CASSFPGASWEETQYF. The CDR3 nucleotides read TGTGCCAGCAGCTTCCCGGGAGCATCGTGGGAAGAGACCCAGTACTTC.

The V and J genes are TRBV30 and TRBJ1-2; D possibly corresponds to TRBD1 (5 bases). Looked up from germline, CDR1 is GTSNPN and CDR2 is SVGIG (reference sequence). Trimming removed 5 bases from V and 4 bases from J, with 17 bases in between. This CDR3 region has 14 residues. The CDR3 DNA is TGTGCCTGGTACAGGCCCTTACTAAGCTATGGCTACACCTTC. The encoded protein is CAWYRPLLSYGYTF.

The chain uses TRBV28 and TRBJ2-3; D remains ambiguous. This CDR3 is 13 amino acids long. V lost 8 bases and J lost 2, with 11 bases in between. Germline values: CDR1 MDHEN, CDR2 SYDVKM. This CDR3 is CASSPRTTDTQYF. The CDR3 nucleotides are TGTGCCAGCTCCCCTCGCACCACAGATACGCAGTATTTT.

The chain employs TRBV6-6 and TRBJ2-7, with 8 positions matching TRBD1. The ends lost 2 bases at V and 5 bases at J; junction bases unmatched: 11. CDR1 and CDR2 (germline): MNHNY, SVGAGI (reference sequence). This CDR3 comprises 16 residues. The CDR3 bases are TGTGCCAGCAGTTACCGGATGGACAGGGACGAGGACGAGCAGTACTTC. It specifies CASSYRMDRDEDEQYF.

Only one count was recorded for this clone. V usage is TRBV12-3 or TRBV12-4 and J usage is TRBJ1-1; D remains unclear. V was clipped by 5 bases and J by 3 bases, with 7 bases between them. This CDR3 has 12 residues. CDR3 nucleotides: TGTGCCAGCAGTGGATTTGACACTGAAGCTTTCTTT. Its translation is CASSGFDTEAFF.

The chain carries TRBV4-1 and TRBJ1-3, with 7 positions matching TRBD1. The germline gives CDR1 MGHRA, CDR2 YSYEKL. The CDR3 covers 16 residues. Trimming removed 3 bases from V and 2 bases from J; junction bases left unmatched: 7. CDR3 coding DNA: TGCGCCAGCAGCCAGAACAGACAGGGACCTGGAAACACCATATATTTT. Its translation: CASSQNRQGPGNTIYF.

V and J are TRBV28 and TRBJ1-1, with D uncertain. CDR3 length: 14 residues. Germline lookup yields CDR1 MDHEN and CDR2 SYDVKM. Trimming removed 3 bases from V and 1 base from J, with 9 bases in between. CDR3 sequence reads: CASSFKHRNTEAFF. CDR3 DNA sequence: TGTGCCAGCAGTTTCAAACACAGGAACACTGAAGCTTTCTTT. Combining the CDR3 with reference TRBV28 and TRBJ1-1 gives the whole variable domain DVKVTQSSRYLVKRTGEKVFLECVQDMDHENMFWYRQDPGLGLRLIYFSYDVKMKEKGDIPEGYSVSREKKERFSLILESASTNQTSMYLCASSFKHRNTEAFFGQGTRLTVV.

The V and J genes are TRBV6-1 and TRBJ2-1; possibly TRBD2 for D (6 bases). Germline V gene sequence: CDR1 MNHNS, CDR2 SASEGT. The length of the CDR3 is 13 residues. Trimming removed 10 bases from V and 7 bases from J, with 17 bases in between. CDR3: CATYFGGYNEQFF. The CDR3 DNA is TGTGCCACCTATTTCGGGGGTTATAATGAGCAGTTCTTC.

This rearrangement joins TRBV7-3 to TRBJ2-3; TRBD2 aligns across 8 bases. V dropped 5 bases and J dropped 0; count of bases not matched to a gene: 4. CDR1 and CDR2 from the germline V gene are SGHTA and FQGTGA. The CDR3 loop spans 15 amino acids. CDR3 in amino acids: CASSISGGSTDTQYF. The DNA of the CDR3 is TGTGCCAGCAGCATCAGCGGGGGAAGCACAGATACGCAGTATTTT.

V gene TRBV2 combines with J gene TRBJ2-7; D may correspond to TRBD1 or TRBD2 (6 bases each). The V end was cut by 8 bases, the J end by 2 bases, with 16 bases between. Germline V gene sequence: CDR1 SNHLY, CDR2 FYNNEI. There are 14 residues in the CDR3. CDR3 bases: TGTGCCAGCTCTCGGGGGCTAGGGGCCTACGAGCAGTACTTC. Translated, it gives CASSRGLGAYEQYF.

The genes are TRBV18 and TRBJ2-3, with 8 bases fitting TRBD1. After removal of 3 bases from V and 0 bases from J, the junction contained 2 bases not matched to a gene. CDR3 length equals 15 residues. Per the germline V gene, CDR1 is KGHSH and CDR2 is LQKENI. CDR3 nucleotide sequence: TGTGCCAGCTCACCGACAGGGGTGAGCACAGATACGCAGTATTTT. Its protein product is CASSPTGVSTDTQYF.

The J gene is TRBJ1-4, the V gene TRBV28; the match to TRBD1 covers 7 bases. The CDR3 extends over 15 amino acids. Germline loops: CDR1 MDHEN, CDR2 SYDVKM. V gave up 5 bases and J gave up 4 bases; unmatched junction bases: 7. In nucleotides, the CDR3 is TGTGCCAGCAGTGAAGGGGGCAGGATTAATGAAAAACTGTTTTTT. Its translation is CASSEGGRINEKLFF.

J is TRBJ1-3 and V is TRBV25-1, with no clear D. The V gene's germline CDR1 is MGHDK and CDR2 SYGVNS. Trimming cost V 3 bases and J 4 bases, with 7 bases left between them. The CDR3 consists of 13 residues. CDR3 sequence reads: CASSETDGNTIYF. The CDR3 coding sequence is TGTGCCAGCAGTGAGACGGACGGAAACACCATATATTTT.

The V and J genes are TRBV25-1 and TRBJ1-1, with 7 bases lining up with TRBD1. Trimming cost V 5 bases and J 7 bases; bases outside gene matches: 10. The CDR3 has 14 residues. CDR1 and CDR2 (germline): MGHDK, SYGVNS. The DNA for the CDR3 is TGTGCCAGCAGTCTCTCGGGACAGCTCCTTGAAGCTTTCTTT. Translated: CASSLSGQLLEAFF.

This chain joins TRBV11-2 and TRBJ1-1; tentatively, D is TRBD1 (5 bases). The germline V gene encodes CDR1 SGHAT and CDR2 FQNNGV. Trimming took off 5 bases at V and 3 bases at J, with 13 bases between the two ends. This CDR3 contains 14 residues. CDR3 protein: CASSLSGAYTEAFF. The CDR3 region has the DNA TGTGCCAGCAGCCTCTCCGGGGCTTACACTGAAGCTTTCTTT.

The chain uses TRBV4-1 and TRBJ2-7, with D perhaps given as TRBD1 or TRBD2 (5 bases each). Trimming took 1 base from V and 2 from J, leaving 12 bases between them. The germline V gene encodes CDR1 MGHRA and CDR2 YSYEKL. The CDR3 extends over 15 amino acids. CDR3 sequence reads: CASSQGGETTYEQYF. In DNA, the CDR3 is TGCGCCAGCAGCCAAGGAGGGGAGACCACCTACGAGCAGTACTTC.

This clone showed up just once. The chain combines TRBV2 with TRBJ2-2; D gene uncertain. The V end lost 7 bases, the J end lost 4 bases, and 13 bases lay between the germline ends. Germline V gene lookup returns CDR1 SNHLY and CDR2 FYNNEI. There are 14 residues in the CDR3. CDR3 sequence reads: CASMKDRITGELFF. In nucleotides, the CDR3 is TGTGCCAGCATGAAGGACCGCATCACCGGGGAGCTGTTTTTT.

This clone was counted once. The chain employs TRBV7-2 and TRBJ2-3, with TRBD2 matching over 7 bases. This CDR3 has 16 amino acids. CDR1 and CDR2 (germline): SGHTA, FQGNSA. The V and J ends lost 5 bases and 4 bases, in that order; junction bases with no gene match: 12. The chain's CDR3 is CASSPKKGLHPDTQYF. The CDR3 nucleotides read TGTGCCAGCAGCCCCAAAAAGGGACTACATCCAGATACGCAGTATTTT. Full variable domain (remainder filled in from reference TRBV7-2 and TRBJ2-3): GAGVSQSPSNKVTEKGKDVELRCDPISGHTALYWYRQSLGQGLEFLIYFQGNSAPDKSGLPSDRFSAERTGGSVSTLTIQRTQQEDSAVYLCASSPKKGLHPDTQYFGPGTRLTVL.

The chain uses TRBV5-1 and TRBJ2-3; the match to TRBD2 covers 8 bases. V shed 4 bases, J shed 4 bases, and the junction held 11 bases outside the gene matches. Germline loops: CDR1 SGHRS, CDR2 YFSETQ. This CDR3 spans 16 amino acids. CDR3 sequence: CASSLMTSEGPDTQYF. DNA for the CDR3: TGCGCCAGCAGCCTGATGACTAGCGAGGGGCCAGATACGCAGTATTTT.